The TCR beta chain under discussion was sequenced for a study of the immune and genomic landscape of osteosarcoma. Study overall: Diagnosis ages spanned about 5-90 years, median around 28.

CDR3 length: 15 residues. V shed 0 bases and J shed 3 bases, with 12 bases lying between them. The germline CDR1 and CDR2 sequences are MGHRA and YSYEKL. Study conclusions and caveats: A single dominant hyperexpanded clone appeared in about five cases, each with <100 clonotypes.

Regarding this clone: Its antigen is currently unknown.

Assay used: immunoSEQ multiplex PCR; TCRdb lists only in-frame clones, some missing. The sample contains over 95 clones, about three quarters of which appear only once. This clonotype was obtained from a man aged 40-55 years with osteosarcoma. The specimen was metastatic tumor tissue from the lung. V and J are TRBV4-1 and TRBJ2-7; D not resolved. As DNA, the CDR3 is TGCGCCAGCAGCCAAGAGGAGAGGACCTACTACGAGCAGTACTTC. Its translation: CASSQEERTYYEQYF.